The 17 T cell receptor beta chains below were found in one sample sequenced in a study of vaccination and CD4 T cells after COVID-19. Sample treatment: roughly 10-day PBMC culture with coronavirus spike peptide pools or control peptides (ViraFEST assay). From the unexposed donor, CD4+ T cells were collected ahead of the COVID-19 pandemic (2011-2018). Their recognized antigens are unknown. Cultured CD4+ T-cell DNA underwent Oncomine TCR Beta short-read sequencing. Genomic DNA extraction was carried out from cultured CD4+ T cells. TCRdb re-called the PCR reads through MiXCR, storing one row per CDR3 protein. In the table there are around 10,000 distinct CDR3 sequences, around a third of which are singletons. The sequenced material came from CD4+ T cells from blood, cultured in vitro. The origin of the receptors is a human donor in good health.

The genes are TRBV7-9 and TRBJ2-5; 10 bases agree with TRBD2. V shed 6 bases and J 0 bases; nucleotides not matched to a gene: 4. CDR3 length equals 15 residues. Germline assignment: CDR1 SEHNR and CDR2 FQNEAQ (reference sequence). The CDR3 here is CASSRSGGYQETQYF. CDR3 sequence (DNA): TGTGCCAGCAGTCGTAGCGGGGGGTACCAAGAGACCCAGTACTTC.

This rearrangement joins TRBV19 to TRBJ2-7; D possibly corresponds to TRBD2 (6 bases). This CDR3 spans 15 amino acids. The germline V gene has CDR1 LNHDA and CDR2 SQIVND (reference sequence). V lost 2 bases, J lost 4 bases, and 15 bases lay in between. The CDR3 DNA sequence: TGTGCCAGTAGTATAAGTGGGAGGTCCGGTTACGAGCAGTACTTC. Protein sequence: CASSISGRSGYEQYF.

V and J are TRBV2 and TRBJ2-1; D ambiguous. CDR3 length equals 11 residues. Germline loops: CDR1 SNHLY, CDR2 FYNNEI. The V gene lost 7 bases and the J gene lost 8 bases, with 9 bases spanning the gap. CDR3 DNA: TGTGCCAGCATGGTTACGGATGAGCAGTTCTTC. Amino acid sequence: CASMVTDEQFF.

This clonotype was found a few times. The chain is built from TRBV15 and TRBJ2-3, with D possibly being TRBD2 (6 bases). CDR3 length: 15 residues. V was trimmed by 3 bases and J by 2 bases, leaving 12 bases between them. The germline gives CDR1 LNHNV, CDR2 YYDKDF (reference sequence). This CDR3 is CATSRGLLPTDTQYF. The CDR3 coding sequence is TGTGCCACCAGCAGGGGACTCCTCCCCACAGATACGCAGTATTTT.

The chain has TRBV18 and TRBJ2-3; a possible D gene is TRBD1 (6 bases). There are 14 residues in the CDR3. Trimming removed 5 bases from V and 3 bases from J, with 12 bases in between. Germline loops: CDR1 KGHSH, CDR2 LQKENI. This chain's CDR3 is CASSGQPGTDTQYF. The CDR3 nucleotides are TGTGCCAGCTCAGGACAGCCGGGAACAGATACGCAGTATTTT. Combining the CDR3 with reference TRBV18 and TRBJ2-3 gives the whole variable domain NAGVMQNPRHLVRRRGQEARLRCSPMKGHSHVYWYRQLPEEGLKFMVYLQKENIIDESGMPKERFSAEFPKEGPSILRIQQVVRGDSAAYFCASSGQPGTDTQYFGPGTRLTVL.

This chain connects TRBV19 to TRBJ2-5; 9 bases are shared with TRBD1. The CDR3 runs 15 residues. Germline V lookup: CDR1 LNHDA, CDR2 SQIVND (reference sequence). V trimming: 4 bases; J trimming: 6 bases; junction bases outside the gene matches: 9. In DNA, the CDR3 is TGTGCCAGTAGTAGGACCGGGACAGGGCCGCAGACCCAGTACTTC. Translating gives CASSRTGTGPQTQYF.

The rearrangement uses TRBV9 and TRBJ1-1; D not certain. CDR3 length equals 13 residues. V was shortened by 0 bases and J by 1 base, with 4 bases between the two germline ends. Germline CDR1 and CDR2: SGDLS and YYNGEE. The CDR3 DNA sequence: TGTGCCAGCAGCGTAGCGTCGAACACTGAAGCTTTCTTT. Its translation: CASSVASNTEAFF.

This clonotype qualifies as medium-sized (0.01 to 0.1%). This chain links TRBV25-1 with TRBJ1-5, with D possibly being TRBD1 (5 bases). CDR3 length: 12 residues. Trimming took 8 bases from V and 5 from J, leaving 10 bases between them. The germline gives CDR1 MGHDK, CDR2 SYGVNS. CDR3 residues: CASSWGYQPQHF. The CDR3 DNA sequence: TGTGCCAGCTCTTGGGGCTATCAGCCCCAGCATTTT.

The table lists this clonotype with a few counts. The chain is built from TRBV6-2 or TRBV6-3 and TRBJ1-2; 10 positions agree with TRBD1. Germline CDR1 reads MNHEY; CDR2 reads SVGEGT. The CDR3 is 17 amino acids. The V gene end was trimmed by 0 bases and the J gene end by 1 base; junction bases not matched to a gene: 5. CDR3 coding DNA: TGTGCCAGCAGTTACTCGCCCCGGGACAGGGGTAACTATGGCTACACCTTC. Its translation: CASSYSPRDRGNYGYTF.

This clonotype was seen more than once but under ten times. The gene calls are TRBV15 and TRBJ2-7; D might be TRBD1 or TRBD2, each matching 5 bases. CDR3 size: 16 residues. V shed 4 bases and J shed 0 bases, with 16 bases lying between them. CDR1 and CDR2 (germline): LNHNV, YYDKDF (reference sequence). This CDR3 reads CATSTTGTFSSYEQYF. CDR3 DNA sequence: TGTGCCACCAGCACGACCGGGACGTTCAGCTCCTACGAGCAGTACTTC.

This clonotype was recorded a few times. This chain connects TRBV20-1 to TRBJ1-5; D call uncertain. Per the germline V gene, CDR1 is DFQATT and CDR2 is SNEGSKA (reference sequence). The V gene lost 1 base and the J gene lost 10 bases, with 8 bases spanning the gap. The CDR3 totals 11 residues. This CDR3 is CSARGGSPQHF. The CDR3 bases are TGCAGTGCTAGAGGCGGGAGCCCCCAGCATTTT.

This clonotype is medium-sized in the sample. The chain joins TRBV7-3 to TRBJ1-1, with D uncertain. Germline CDR1 is SGHTA and CDR2 is FQGTGA. Trimming cost V 0 bases and J 5 bases, with 7 bases left between them. The CDR3 loop spans 13 amino acids. Here the CDR3 reads CASSLTSRTEAFF. The CDR3 DNA follows: TGTGCCAGCAGCTTAACGTCTAGGACTGAAGCTTTCTTT. Looking up the rest from reference TRBV7-3 and TRBJ1-1 gives the full variable domain: GAGVSQTPSNKVTEKGKYVELRCDPISGHTALYWYRQSLGQGPEFLIYFQGTGAADDSGLPNDRFFAVRPEGSVSTLKIQRTERGDSAVYLCASSLTSRTEAFFGQGTRLTVV.

This clonotype has a handful of counts. The DNA of the CDR3 is TGCAGTGCGGCTCCGGGGACAAGTGAAGCTTTCTTT. Translating it yields CSAAPGTSEAFF. This rearrangement joins TRBV20-1 to TRBJ1-1; possible D gene TRBD1, 6 bases. The V gene lost 6 bases and the J gene lost 7 bases, with 15 bases spanning the gap. This CDR3 has 12 residues. From germline, CDR1 is DFQATT and CDR2 SNEGSKA (reference sequence).

The sample holds a few counts of this clonotype. The chain links TRBV6-4 to TRBJ2-3, with 11 bases identical to TRBD2. Trimming at V came to 3 bases and at J to 3 bases, leaving 5 bases not matched to a gene. The germline gives CDR1 MRHNA, CDR2 SNTAGT. CDR3 size: 16 residues. The CDR3 protein is CASSDLAGGPTDTQYF. The DNA of the CDR3 is TGTGCCAGCAGTGATTTAGCGGGAGGGCCGACAGATACGCAGTATTTT.

This clonotype turned up a few times. The junction differs from germline at one of its ends, possibly a read error. The chain has TRBV2 and TRBJ2-1; the match to TRBD2 covers 8 bases. Germline V gene sequence: CDR1 SNHLY, CDR2 FYNNEI. The length of the CDR3 is 11 residues. Here the CDR3 DNA reads TGTGCCAGCAGTGGGGGACTAGGTGGGCTCTTC. Amino acid sequence: CASSGGLGGLF.

This clonotype was observed a few times. V is TRBV7-9 and J is TRBJ1-6; no definite D call. This CDR3 comprises 13 residues. V gave up 5 bases and J gave up 8 bases, with 10 bases separating them. Per germline, CDR1 SEHNR and CDR2 FQNEAQ (reference sequence). The CDR3 sequence: CASSLTTDSPLHF. The CDR3 coding sequence is TGTGCCAGCAGCCTCACAACGGATTCACCCCTCCACTTT.

J is TRBJ2-6 and V is TRBV29-1, with TRBD1 identical over 8 bases. After removal of 6 bases from V and 0 bases from J, the junction contained 4 bases not matched to a gene. This CDR3 has 15 amino acids. Looked up from germline, CDR1 is SQVTM and CDR2 is ANQGSEA. The CDR3 DNA follows: TGCAGCGTCGAACAGGGGGGCTCTGGGGCCAACGTCCTGACTTTC. As protein: CSVEQGGSGANVLTF.